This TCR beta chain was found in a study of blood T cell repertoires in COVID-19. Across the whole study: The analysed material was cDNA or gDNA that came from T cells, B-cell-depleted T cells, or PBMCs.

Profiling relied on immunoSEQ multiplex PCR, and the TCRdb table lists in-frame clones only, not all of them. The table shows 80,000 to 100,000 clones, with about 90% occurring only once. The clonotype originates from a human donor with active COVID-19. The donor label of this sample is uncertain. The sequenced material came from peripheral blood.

The CDR3 DNA reads TGTGCCAGCAGCGTAGACGTGCAGCAAGAGACCCAGTACTTC. Protein sequence: CASSVDVQQETQYF. The rearrangement joins TRBV9 to TRBJ2-5; no clear D. Looked up from germline, CDR1 is SGDLS and CDR2 is YYNGEE. V dropped 0 bases and J dropped 2 bases, with 8 bases sitting between them. This CDR3 comprises 14 residues.